The next 15 T cell receptor beta chains were all read from a single sample in a study of T cell responses to AZD1222 COVID-19 vaccine. Only in-frame clones appear in the TCRdb table, and some are missing; sequencing was by immunoSEQ multiplex PCR. Here the sample spans 180,000 or so clones, roughly 94% being singletons. The material was peripheral blood, obtained on day 0 of AZD1222 vaccination. The receptors were gathered from an adult in good health.

The chain is built from TRBV5-8 and TRBJ2-7; no clear D gene. Per germline, CDR1 SGHTS and CDR2 YDEGEE. Trimming removed 2 bases at V and 2 bases at J, with 8 bases between. The CDR3 is 13 residues long. The CDR3 loop reads CASSLPWPYEQYF. The DNA of the CDR3 is TGTGCCAGCAGCTTACCTTGGCCCTACGAGCAGTACTTC.

The chain joins TRBV12-3 or TRBV12-4 to TRBJ1-2; TRBD1 matches 7 bases. The V and J ends lost 6 bases and 9 bases, in that order; junction bases with no gene match: 7. CDR3 size: 12 residues. CDR3: CASSSGTVRYTF. CDR3 sequence (DNA): TGTGCCAGCAGCTCCGGGACAGTTCGCTACACCTTC.

The chain joins TRBV28 to TRBJ2-2, with D hard to call. The CDR3 loop spans 11 amino acids. V was cut by 6 bases and J by 3 bases, with 2 bases left in between. CDR1 MDHEN and CDR2 SYDVKM come from the germline V gene. The CDR3 here is CASSYTGELFF. The CDR3 DNA reads as TGTGCCAGCAGCTACACCGGGGAGCTGTTTTTT.

The V call is TRBV5-4, the J call TRBJ1-3; D perhaps matches TRBD1 (6 bases). V dropped 0 bases and J dropped 7 bases, with 8 bases sitting between them. From germline, CDR1 is SGHNT and CDR2 YYREEE (reference sequence). The CDR3 is 13 amino acids. CDR3 region: CASSLVQGNTIYF. In DNA form, the CDR3 reads TGTGCCAGCAGCTTGGTGCAGGGGAACACCATATATTTT. Based on the CDR3 plus reference TRBV5-4 and TRBJ1-3, the full variable domain is ETGVTQSPTHLIKTRGQQVTLRCSSQSGHNTVSWYQQALGQGPQFIFQYYREEENGRGNFPPRFSGLQFPNYSSELNVNALELDDSALYLCASSLVQGNTIYFGEGSWLTVV.

This chain uses TRBV5-4 with TRBJ1-2, with 9 bases lining up with TRBD1. The CDR3 consists of 15 residues. The junction had 10 bases not matched to a gene; V was cut back by 4 bases and J by 6 bases. Germline V CDR1 and CDR2: SGHNT, YYREEE (reference sequence). The CDR3 region is CASSGLQGAGDGYTF. The CDR3 nucleotides are TGTGCCAGCAGCGGACTACAGGGGGCCGGGGATGGCTACACCTTC.

The chain couples TRBV11-2 to TRBJ2-7; 7 nucleotides align to TRBD1. Per germline, CDR1 SGHAT and CDR2 FQNNGV. The V and J ends lost 8 bases and 3 bases, in that order; junction bases with no gene match: 10. The CDR3 is made up of 14 amino acids. The CDR3 here is CASRPLRQGYEQYF. The DNA of the CDR3 is TGTGCCAGCCGGCCCCTACGACAGGGCTACGAGCAGTACTTC.

CDR3 residues: CASSPRQGADYGYTF. The DNA for the CDR3 is TGTGCCAGCTCACCACGACAGGGGGCTGACTATGGCTACACCTTC. This chain uses TRBV18 with TRBJ1-2, with TRBD1 matching 10 bases. Germline CDR1 reads KGHSH; CDR2 reads LQKENI. The CDR3 totals 15 residues. Unmatched junction bases numbered 2, after V lost 1 base and J lost 3 bases.

This rearrangement joins TRBV28 to TRBJ1-6; D gene ambiguous. Germline-derived CDR1 and CDR2 are MDHEN and SYDVKM. Deletions cut 6 bases from V and 0 bases from J, with 9 bases between. CDR3 length: 15 residues. CDR3 protein: CASSPRSSYNSPLHF. CDR3 nucleotides: TGTGCCAGCAGCCCCCGGAGCTCCTATAATTCACCCCTCCACTTT.

V gene TRBV19 combines with J gene TRBJ1-5; the match to TRBD1 covers 7 bases. CDR3 length equals 18 residues. V trimming: 0 bases; J trimming: 5 bases; junction bases outside the gene matches: 13. CDR1 LNHDA and CDR2 SQIVND come from the germline V gene (reference sequence). The CDR3 coding sequence is TGTGCCAGTAGTATAGAACACAGGGGAAGCCGACCATATCAGCCCCAGCATTTT. This gives the protein CASSIEHRGSRPYQPQHF. Looking up the rest from reference TRBV19 and TRBJ1-5 gives the full variable domain: DGGITQSPKYLFRKEGQNVTLSCEQNLNHDAMYWYRQDPGQGLRLIYYSQIVNDFQKGDIAEGYSVSREKKESFPLTVTSAQKNPTAFYLCASSIEHRGSRPYQPQHFGDGTRLSIL.

This sequence joins TRBV28 and TRBJ2-1; 7 bases agree with TRBD2. CDR1 MDHEN and CDR2 SYDVKM come from the germline V gene. There are 15 residues in the CDR3. The J segment lost 6 bases and the V segment lost 4 bases, leaving 9 bases of the junction unmatched. The CDR3 DNA is TGTGCCAGCAGTTCCGGAGGACTAGGGAGCAATGAGCAGTTCTTC. Protein: CASSSGGLGSNEQFF. Based on the CDR3 plus reference TRBV28 and TRBJ2-1, the full variable domain is DVKVTQSSRYLVKRTGEKVFLECVQDMDHENMFWYRQDPGLGLRLIYFSYDVKMKEKGDIPEGYSVSREKKERFSLILESASTNQTSMYLCASSSGGLGSNEQFFGPGTRLTVL.

This rearrangement joins TRBV2 to TRBJ1-4; no reliable D call. The CDR3 extends over 13 amino acids. Trimming removed 4 bases from V and 8 bases from J, with 11 bases in between. Germline lookup yields CDR1 SNHLY and CDR2 FYNNEI. CDR3 in amino acids: CASSGLWGEKLFF. The DNA for the CDR3 is TGTGCCAGCAGTGGATTGTGGGGAGAAAAACTGTTTTTT.

CDR3 nucleotides: TGTGCCAGCAGAACCATAACAGGGGGCTGGCAGCCCCAGCATTTT. It codes for CASRTITGGWQPQHF. V is TRBV27 and J is TRBJ1-5; the match to TRBD1 covers 9 bases. Germline lookup yields CDR1 MNHEY and CDR2 SMNVEV (reference sequence). This CDR3 has 15 amino acids. The ends lost 6 bases at V and 7 bases at J; junction bases unmatched: 10.

The V gene is TRBV11-3, the J gene TRBJ2-3; perhaps TRBD1 as D (6 bases). The germline CDR1 and CDR2 sequences are SGHNT and YENEEA. The CDR3 runs to 14 residues. Trimming took 5 bases from V and 3 from J, leaving 12 bases between them. The CDR3 here is CASSRTGTTDTQYF. The CDR3 DNA reads TGTGCCAGCAGCAGAACCGGGACAACAGATACGCAGTATTTT.

V is TRBV6-5 and J is TRBJ1-1; D gene ambiguous. Germline V lookup: CDR1 MNHEY, CDR2 SVGAGI. The CDR3 extends over 13 amino acids. V was shortened by 6 bases and J by 1 base, with 9 bases between the two germline ends. The CDR3 protein is CASSRTQNTEAFF. The CDR3 coding sequence is TGTGCCAGCAGCAGAACACAGAACACTGAAGCTTTCTTT.

In DNA, the CDR3 is TGCGCCAGCAGCTCGAAACCGGGACCGACCTACGAGCAGTACTTC. It yields the protein CASSSKPGPTYEQYF. The chain has TRBV5-1 and TRBJ2-7; either TRBD1 or TRBD2 may fit D (5 bases each). Germline-derived CDR1 and CDR2 are SGHRS and YFSETQ. The V and J ends lost 3 bases and 2 bases respectively, with 15 bases between them. The CDR3 has 15 residues.